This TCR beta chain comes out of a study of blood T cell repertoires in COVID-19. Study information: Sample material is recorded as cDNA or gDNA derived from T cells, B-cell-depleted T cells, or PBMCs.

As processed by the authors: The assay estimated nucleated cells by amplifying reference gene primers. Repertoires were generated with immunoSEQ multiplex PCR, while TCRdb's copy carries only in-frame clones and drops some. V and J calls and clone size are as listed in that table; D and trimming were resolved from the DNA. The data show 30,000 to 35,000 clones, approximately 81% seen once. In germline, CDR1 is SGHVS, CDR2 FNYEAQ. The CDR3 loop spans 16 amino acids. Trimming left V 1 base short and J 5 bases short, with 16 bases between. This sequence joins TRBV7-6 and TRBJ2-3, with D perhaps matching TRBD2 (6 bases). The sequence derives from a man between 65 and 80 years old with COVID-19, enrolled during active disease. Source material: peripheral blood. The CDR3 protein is CASSLGPAGQEDTQYF. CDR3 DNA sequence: TGTGCCAGCAGCTTAGGTCCAGCGGGTCAAGAAGATACGCAGTATTTT.